The 5 T cell receptor beta chains below all came from one sample that was sequenced in a study of T cell repertoires in cytomegalovirus infection (dated by TCRdb to the late 2010s). Data came from an Illumina HiSeq 1500. TCRdb redid the processing of the public reads, applying fastp at Q25 and MiXCR, and retained in-frame beta chains. Rows matching on CDR3 protein sequence are summarized as one entry with the most common DNA and genes. In this sample the table shows some 560,000 distinct CDR3 sequences, about 39% of which occur a single time. The ten biggest clones cover about 48% of the sample. These TCRs are of unknown antigen specificity. What the treatment or condition label conveys for this sample: in vitro stimulation with specific CMV peptide epitopes to enrich CMV-specific T cells. The specimen comprised cultured PBMCs, sampled from culture after CMV antigen stimulation. The source is a human donor in good health (CMV status not recorded). Some clones in this sample may be carry-over from other donors' samples.

In its sample, this clonotype was seen a few times. The rearrangement links TRBV20-1 to TRBJ1-5, with 10 bases that match TRBD1. The length of the CDR3 is 13 residues. Germline trimming cut 6 bases from V and 6 bases from J; bases unmatched to any gene: 5. Germline V CDR1 and CDR2: DFQATT, SNEGSKA (reference sequence). CDR3 sequence reads: CSAFGQGGQPQHF. CDR3 nucleotide sequence: TGCAGTGCCTTCGGACAGGGGGGTCAGCCCCAGCATTTT.

The chain employs TRBV28 and TRBJ1-5; D is perhaps TRBD1 (5 bases). The CDR3 is made up of 18 amino acids. CDR1 MDHEN and CDR2 SYDVKM come from the germline V gene. V was shortened by 6 bases and J by 2 bases, with 23 bases between the two germline ends. The CDR3 coding sequence is TGTGCCAGCAGAGTACGGGGCCCTGGGGGATATGGCAATCAGCCCCAGCATTTT. This encodes CASRVRGPGGYGNQPQHF.

The V gene is TRBV28, the J gene TRBJ2-6; D remains unclear. The germline V gene has CDR1 MDHEN and CDR2 SYDVKM. Trimming removed 5 bases at V and 4 bases at J, with 12 bases between. This CDR3 has 15 residues. The CDR3 loop is CASSPVWSGANVLTF. The CDR3 DNA reads TGTGCCAGCAGTCCGGTCTGGTCCGGGGCCAACGTCCTGACTTTC.

Ten or more counts support this clonotype. This chain joins TRBV7-2 and TRBJ1-5; D uncertain. Germline V gene lookup returns CDR1 SGHTA and CDR2 FQGNSA. Between the trimmed V and J ends, which lost 1 base and 1 base, there was a span of 8 bases. The CDR3 is 15 residues long. This CDR3 reads CASSLGDPSNQPQHF. The CDR3 bases are TGTGCCAGCAGCTTAGGAGACCCCAGCAATCAGCCCCAGCATTTT. Based on the CDR3 plus reference TRBV7-2 and TRBJ1-5, the full variable domain is GAGVSQSPSNKVTEKGKDVELRCDPISGHTALYWYRQSLGQGLEFLIYFQGNSAPDKSGLPSDRFSAERTGGSVSTLTIQRTQQEDSAVYLCASSLGDPSNQPQHFGDGTRLSIL.

This sequence joins TRBV12-3 or TRBV12-4 and TRBJ2-3, with a possible D match to TRBD1 (6 bases). The CDR3 has 13 residues. V was shortened by 7 bases and J by 3 bases, with 11 bases between the two germline ends. The CDR3 nucleotides are TGTGCCAGCACCACAGGGTATACAGATACGCAGTATTTT. Its translation is CASTTGYTDTQYF.